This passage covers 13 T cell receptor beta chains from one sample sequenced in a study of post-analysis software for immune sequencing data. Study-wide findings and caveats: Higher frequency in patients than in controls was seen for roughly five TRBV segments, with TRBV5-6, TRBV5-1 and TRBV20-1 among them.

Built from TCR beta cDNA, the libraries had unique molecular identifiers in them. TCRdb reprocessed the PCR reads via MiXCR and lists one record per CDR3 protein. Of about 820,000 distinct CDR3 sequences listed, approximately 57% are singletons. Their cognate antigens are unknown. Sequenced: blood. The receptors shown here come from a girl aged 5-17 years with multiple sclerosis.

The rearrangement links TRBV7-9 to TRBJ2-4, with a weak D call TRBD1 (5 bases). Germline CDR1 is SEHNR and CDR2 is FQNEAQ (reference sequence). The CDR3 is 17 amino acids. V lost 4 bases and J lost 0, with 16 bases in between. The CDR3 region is CASSSWGAGKAKNIQYF. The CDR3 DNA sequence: TGTGCCAGCAGCTCTTGGGGTGCAGGGAAAGCCAAAAACATTCAGTACTTC.

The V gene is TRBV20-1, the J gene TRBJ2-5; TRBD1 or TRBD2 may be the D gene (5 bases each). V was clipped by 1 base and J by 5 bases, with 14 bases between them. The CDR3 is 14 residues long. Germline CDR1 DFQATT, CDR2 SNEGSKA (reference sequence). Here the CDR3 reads CSARAGTAAETQYF. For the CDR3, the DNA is TGCAGTGCTAGAGCCGGGACGGCAGCGGAGACCCAGTACTTC.

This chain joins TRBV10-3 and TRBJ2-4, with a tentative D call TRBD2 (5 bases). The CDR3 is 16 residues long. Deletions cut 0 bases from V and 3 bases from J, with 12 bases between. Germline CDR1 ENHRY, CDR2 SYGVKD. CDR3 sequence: CAISESLGSGKNIQYF. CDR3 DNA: TGTGCCATCAGTGAGTCGTTAGGGAGTGGCAAAAACATTCAGTACTTC.

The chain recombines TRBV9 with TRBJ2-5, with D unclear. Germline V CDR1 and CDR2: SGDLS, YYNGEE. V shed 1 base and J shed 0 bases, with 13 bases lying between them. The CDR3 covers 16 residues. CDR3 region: CASSVFPRFDQETQYF. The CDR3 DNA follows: TGTGCCAGCAGCGTATTTCCGAGGTTCGACCAAGAGACCCAGTACTTC.

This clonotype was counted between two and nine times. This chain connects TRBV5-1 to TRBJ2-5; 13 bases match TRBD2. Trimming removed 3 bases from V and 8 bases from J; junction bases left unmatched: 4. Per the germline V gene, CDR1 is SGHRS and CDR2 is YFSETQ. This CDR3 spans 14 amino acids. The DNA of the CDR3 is TGCGCCAGCAGCTCCCAGGGACTAGCGGGAACCCAGTACTTC. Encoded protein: CASSSQGLAGTQYF.

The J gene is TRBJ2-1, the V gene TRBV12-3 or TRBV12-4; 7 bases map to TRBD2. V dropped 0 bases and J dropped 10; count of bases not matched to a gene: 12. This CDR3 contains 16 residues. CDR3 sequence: CASSLARGLASGEQFF. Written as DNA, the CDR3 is TGTGCCAGCAGTTTAGCCCGGGGTTTGGCTAGCGGCGAGCAGTTCTTC.

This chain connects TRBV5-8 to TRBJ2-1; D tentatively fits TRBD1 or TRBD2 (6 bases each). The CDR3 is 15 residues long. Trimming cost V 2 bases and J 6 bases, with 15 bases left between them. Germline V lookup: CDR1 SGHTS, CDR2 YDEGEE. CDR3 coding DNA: TGTGCCAGCAGCTTAGGGGGAGGAAACCTCAATGAGCAGTTCTTC. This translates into CASSLGGGNLNEQFF.

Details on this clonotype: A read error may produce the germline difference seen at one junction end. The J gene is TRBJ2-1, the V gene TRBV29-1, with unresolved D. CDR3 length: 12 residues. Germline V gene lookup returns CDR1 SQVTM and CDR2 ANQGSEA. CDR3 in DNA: TGCAGCGTATGGGTAATTAGCATTGAGCGGTTCTTC. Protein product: CSVWVISIERFF.

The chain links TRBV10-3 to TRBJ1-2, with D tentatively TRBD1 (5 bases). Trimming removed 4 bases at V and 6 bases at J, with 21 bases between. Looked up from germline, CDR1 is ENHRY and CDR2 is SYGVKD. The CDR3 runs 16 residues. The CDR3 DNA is TGTGCCATCAGTGTTTACGAGAGAACCTCAGGGAATGGCTACACCTTC. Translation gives CAISVYERTSGNGYTF.

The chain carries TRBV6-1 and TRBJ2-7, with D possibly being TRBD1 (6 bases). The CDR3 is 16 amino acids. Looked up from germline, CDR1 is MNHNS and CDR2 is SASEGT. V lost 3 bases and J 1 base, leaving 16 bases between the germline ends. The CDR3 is CASSDSGTWASYEQYF. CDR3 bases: TGTGCCAGCAGTGATTCCGGGACATGGGCATCCTACGAGCAGTACTTC.

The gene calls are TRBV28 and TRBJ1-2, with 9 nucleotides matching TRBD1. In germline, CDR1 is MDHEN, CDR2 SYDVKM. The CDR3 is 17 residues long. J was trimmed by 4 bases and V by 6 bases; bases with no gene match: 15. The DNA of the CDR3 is TGTGCCAGCAGCCTACCGGGACAGGGTTTTTGGGCCTATGGCTACACCTTC. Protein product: CASSLPGQGFWAYGYTF.

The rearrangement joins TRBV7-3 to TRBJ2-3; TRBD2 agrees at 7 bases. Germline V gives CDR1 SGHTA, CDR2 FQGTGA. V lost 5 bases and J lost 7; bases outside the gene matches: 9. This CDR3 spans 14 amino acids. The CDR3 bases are TGTGCCAGCAGCCCGCGGGAGTCCCTGAATACGCAGTATTTT. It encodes CASSPRESLNTQYF.

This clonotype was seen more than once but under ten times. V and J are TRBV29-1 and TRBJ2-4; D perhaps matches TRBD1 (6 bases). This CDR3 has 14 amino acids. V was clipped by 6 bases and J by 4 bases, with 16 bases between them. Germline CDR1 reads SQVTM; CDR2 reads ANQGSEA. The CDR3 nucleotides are TGCAGCGTGTTGACAGGTTCAGGGAAAAACATTCAGTACTTC. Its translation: CSVLTGSGKNIQYF. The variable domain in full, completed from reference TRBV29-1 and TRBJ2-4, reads SAVISQKPSRDICQRGTSLTIQCQVDSQVTMMFWYRQQPGQSLTLIATANQGSEATYESGFVIDKFPISRPNLTFSTLTVSNMSPEDSSIYLCSVLTGSGKNIQYFGAGTRLSVL.